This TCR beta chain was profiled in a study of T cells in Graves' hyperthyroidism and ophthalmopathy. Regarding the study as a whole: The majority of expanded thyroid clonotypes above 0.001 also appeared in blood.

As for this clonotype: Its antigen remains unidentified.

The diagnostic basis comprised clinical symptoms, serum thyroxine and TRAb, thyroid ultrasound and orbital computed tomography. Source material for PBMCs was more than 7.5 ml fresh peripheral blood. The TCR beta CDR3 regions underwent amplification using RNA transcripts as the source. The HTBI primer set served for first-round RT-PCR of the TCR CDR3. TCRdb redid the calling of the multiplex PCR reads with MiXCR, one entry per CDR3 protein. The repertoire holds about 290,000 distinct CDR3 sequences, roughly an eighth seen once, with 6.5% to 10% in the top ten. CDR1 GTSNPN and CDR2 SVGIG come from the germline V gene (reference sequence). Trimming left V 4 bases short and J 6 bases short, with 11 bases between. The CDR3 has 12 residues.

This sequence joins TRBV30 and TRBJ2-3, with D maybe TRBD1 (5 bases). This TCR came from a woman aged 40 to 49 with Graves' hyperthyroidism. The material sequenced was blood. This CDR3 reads CAWTPGSDTQYF. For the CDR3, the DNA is TGTGCCTGGACCCCAGGGTCGGATACGCAGTATTTT.